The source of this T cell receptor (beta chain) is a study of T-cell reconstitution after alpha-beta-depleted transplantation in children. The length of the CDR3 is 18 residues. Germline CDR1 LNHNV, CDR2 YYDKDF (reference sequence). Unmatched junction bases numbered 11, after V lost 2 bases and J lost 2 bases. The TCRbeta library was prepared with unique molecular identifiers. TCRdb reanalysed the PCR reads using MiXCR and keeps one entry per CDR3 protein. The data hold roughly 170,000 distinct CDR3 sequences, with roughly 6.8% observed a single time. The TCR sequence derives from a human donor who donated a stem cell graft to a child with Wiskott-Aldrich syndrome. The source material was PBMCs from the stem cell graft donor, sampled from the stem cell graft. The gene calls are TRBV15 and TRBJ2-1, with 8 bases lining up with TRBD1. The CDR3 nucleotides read TGTGCCACCAGCAGAACCTGGGGGACAGGCCTGACCTACAATGAGCAGTTCTTC. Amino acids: CATSRTWGTGLTYNEQFF.